This T cell receptor beta chain derives from a study of cytomegalovirus exposure and HLA in healthy donors. Vbeta (60) and Jbeta (13) primers were used in the PCR. The protocol was immunoSEQ multiplex PCR, while the TCRdb copy is restricted to in-frame clones and leaves out a portion. Found here are around 76,000 clones, about four fifths of them singletons; the top ten hold 1.5% to 2%. The germline gives CDR1 MNHEY, CDR2 SVGAGI. Trimming removed 0 bases at V and 1 base at J, with 11 bases between. The CDR3 is 16 amino acids. The clonotype originates from a man between 40 and 49 years old in good health and CMV-seronegative. The source material was PBMCs. The chain carries TRBV6-5 and TRBJ2-3; D remains ambiguous. This CDR3 is CASSYSTATGTDTQYF. DNA for the CDR3: TGTGCCAGCAGTTACTCGACCGCGACTGGCACAGATACGCAGTATTTT.